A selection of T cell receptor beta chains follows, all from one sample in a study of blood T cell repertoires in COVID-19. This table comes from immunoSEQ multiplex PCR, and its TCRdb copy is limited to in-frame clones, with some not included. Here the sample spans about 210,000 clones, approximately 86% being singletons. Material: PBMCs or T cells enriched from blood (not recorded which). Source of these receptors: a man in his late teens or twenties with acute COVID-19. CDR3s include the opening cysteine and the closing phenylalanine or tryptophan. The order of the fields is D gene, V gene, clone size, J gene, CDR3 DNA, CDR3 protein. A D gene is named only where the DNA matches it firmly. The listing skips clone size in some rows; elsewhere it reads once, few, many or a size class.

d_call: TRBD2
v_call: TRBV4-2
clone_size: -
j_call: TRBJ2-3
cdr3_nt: TGTGCCAGCAGCCAAGATGGACTAGCGGGAGCAGATACGCAGTATTTT
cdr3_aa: CASSQDGLAGADTQYF

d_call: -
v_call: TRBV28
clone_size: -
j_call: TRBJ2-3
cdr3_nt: TGTGCCAGCAGTGCACCTAGCGGCACAGATACGCAGTATTTT
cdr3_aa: CASSAPSGTDTQYF

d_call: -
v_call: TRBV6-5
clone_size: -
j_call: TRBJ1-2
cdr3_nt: TGTGCCAGCAGCGACCGGGAGTCGAGAGGCTACACCTTC
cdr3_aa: CASSDRESRGYTF

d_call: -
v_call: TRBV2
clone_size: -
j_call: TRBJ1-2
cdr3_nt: TGTGCCACCCATATGGACGCGGGCTATGGCTACACCTTC
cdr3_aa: CATHMDAGYGYTF

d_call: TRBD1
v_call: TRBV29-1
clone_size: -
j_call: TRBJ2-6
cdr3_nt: TGCAGCGTTACAGGGGGAAACTCCTCTGGGGCCAACGTCCTGACTTTC
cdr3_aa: CSVTGGNSSGANVLTF

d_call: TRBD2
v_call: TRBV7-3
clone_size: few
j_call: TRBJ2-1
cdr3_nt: TGTGCCAGCAGCTTGATGAGCGGGAGCCACAATGAGCAGTTCTTC
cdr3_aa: CASSLMSGSHNEQFF

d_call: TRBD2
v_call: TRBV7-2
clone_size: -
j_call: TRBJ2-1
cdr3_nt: TGTGCCAGCAGCTTAGTTAGACTAGCGGGAATGGTGTCCTACAATGAGCAGTTCTTC
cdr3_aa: CASSLVRLAGMVSYNEQFF

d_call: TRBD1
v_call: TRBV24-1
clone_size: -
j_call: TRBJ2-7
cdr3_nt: TGTGCCACCAGTGACCCCGGGACAGGGGGCGGCGAGCAGTACTTC
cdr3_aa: CATSDPGTGGGEQYF

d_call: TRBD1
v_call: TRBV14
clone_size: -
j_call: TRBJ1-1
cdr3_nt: TGTGCCAGCAGCTCCGGACAGGGGTGGACTGAAGCTTTCTTT
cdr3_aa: CASSSGQGWTEAFF

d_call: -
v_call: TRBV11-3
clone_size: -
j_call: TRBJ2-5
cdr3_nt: TGTGCCAGCAGCTTCCTAGGGTGGAGGGAGAGGGATGAGACCCAGTACTTC
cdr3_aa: CASSFLGWRERDETQYF

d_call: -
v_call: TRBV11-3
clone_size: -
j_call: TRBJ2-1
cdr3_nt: TGTGCCAGCAGCCCTAGGTTGGCCAATGAGCAGTTCTTC
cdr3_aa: CASSPRLANEQFF

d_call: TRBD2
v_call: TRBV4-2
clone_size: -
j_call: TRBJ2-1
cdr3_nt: TGTGCCAGCAGCCAAATTGGGCTAGCGGGTCGCGGTGTCCTTGAGCAGTTCTTC
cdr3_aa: CASSQIGLAGRGVLEQFF

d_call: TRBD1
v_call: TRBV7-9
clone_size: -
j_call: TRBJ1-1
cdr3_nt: TGTGCCAGCAGCTTCGAGGGGGCGCAGGAAGCTTTCTTT
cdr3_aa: CASSFEGAQEAFF

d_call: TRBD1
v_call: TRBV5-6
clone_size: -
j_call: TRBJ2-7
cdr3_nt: TGTGCCAGCAGCTTCGGACAGGGCCACGAGCAGTACTTC
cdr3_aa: CASSFGQGHEQYF

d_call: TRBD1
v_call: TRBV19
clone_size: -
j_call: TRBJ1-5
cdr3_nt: TGTGCCAGTAGTACCCAAACAGGGGCCATCAATCAGCCCCAGCATTTT
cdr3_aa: CASSTQTGAINQPQHF

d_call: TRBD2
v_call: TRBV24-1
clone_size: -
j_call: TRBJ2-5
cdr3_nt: TGTGCCACCAGTGATCCCCTGGCGGGAGGGGGAGAGACCCAGTACTTC
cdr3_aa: CATSDPLAGGGETQYF

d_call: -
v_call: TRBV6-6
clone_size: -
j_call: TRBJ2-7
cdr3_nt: TGTGCCAGCAGTCCTCCGGCGGGACAGTTTGGCAGGTACGAGCAGTACTTC
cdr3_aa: CASSPPAGQFGRYEQYF

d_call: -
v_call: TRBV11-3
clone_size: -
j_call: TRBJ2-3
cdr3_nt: TGTGCCAGCAGCCCCCAGGCGGGGCACCTCGTAGGGGCAGATACGCAGTATTTT
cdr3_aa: CASSPQAGHLVGADTQYF

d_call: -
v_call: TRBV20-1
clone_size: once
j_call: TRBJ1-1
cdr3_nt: TGCAGTGCTAAAAGCAACAGGGCTTTCTTT
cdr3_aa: CSAKSNRAFF

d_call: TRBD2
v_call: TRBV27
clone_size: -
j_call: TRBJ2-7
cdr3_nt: TGTGCCAGCAGTGTCAGCGGGAGCGGGTACGAGCAGTACTTC
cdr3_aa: CASSVSGSGYEQYF

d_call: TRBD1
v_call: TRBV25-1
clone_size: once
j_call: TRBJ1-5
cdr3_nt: TGTGCCAGCAGTGAATGGGGAACAGGGGGGGGTAATCAGCCCCAGCATTTT
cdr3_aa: CASSEWGTGGGNQPQHF